Presented here are 18 T cell receptor beta chains from one specimen sequenced in a study of identical twins' blood T cells. TCRdb itself ran the 5' RACE reads through MiXCR, one entry per CDR3 protein. The data hold a few hundred thousand distinct CDR3 sequences, with over 25% observed a single time. The material sequenced was PBMCs. The receptors derive from a woman aged 18-49 years in good health.

This clonotype was found a few times. The chain uses TRBV10-3 and TRBJ2-1, with 10 positions matching TRBD2. There are 15 residues in the CDR3. Germline lookup yields CDR1 ENHRY and CDR2 SYGVKD. The trim removed 11 bases at V and 5 bases at J, leaving 12 bases unmatched. CDR3 DNA: TGTGCCTCTATCCCGGGACTAGCGCCCAACAATGAGCAGTTCTTC. Its protein product is CASIPGLAPNNEQFF.

The chain uses TRBV20-1 and TRBJ2-7; 9 nucleotides align to TRBD2. Germline V gene sequence: CDR1 DFQATT, CDR2 SNEGSKA (reference sequence). Trimming took 2 bases from V and 6 from J; bases not matched to a gene: 8. The length of the CDR3 is 14 residues. The CDR3: CSARSGRIPGEQYF. The CDR3 DNA sequence: TGCAGTGCTAGAAGCGGGAGGATCCCTGGCGAGCAGTACTTC.

This clonotype was recorded a few times. J is TRBJ1-1 and V is TRBV9; TRBD1 is a possible D gene (5 bases). Germline-derived CDR1 and CDR2 are SGDLS and YYNGEE. The CDR3 has 13 residues. The ends were cut back, 0 bases at V and 10 bases at J, with 13 bases in the middle. CDR3 nucleotides: TGTGCCAGCAGCGTAGCTACTGGGGGTTCAGCTTTCTTT. This sequence encodes CASSVATGGSAFF.

This clonotype was seen a handful of times. V usage is TRBV6-2 or TRBV6-3 and J usage is TRBJ1-5; 7 positions match TRBD1. After removal of 0 bases from V and 6 bases from J, the junction contained 5 bases not matched to a gene. In germline, CDR1 is MNHEY, CDR2 SVGEGT. This CDR3 contains 15 residues. CDR3 DNA sequence: TGTGCCAGCAGTTACTCGACAGGGCTTGGTCAGCCCCAGCATTTT. Translating it yields CASSYSTGLGQPQHF.

The chain has TRBV25-1 and TRBJ1-4; D is perhaps TRBD1 (5 bases). V lost 1 base to trimming and J lost 14 bases, with 11 bases between them. CDR1 is MGHDK and CDR2 is SYGVNS in the germline V gene. The CDR3 is 12 amino acids. Written as DNA, the CDR3 is TGTGCCAGCAGTGAATGGGGCCGTGGCCTGTTTTTT. This gives the protein CASSEWGRGLFF.

This clonotype was counted a single time. This rearrangement joins TRBV5-1 to TRBJ1-1, with D uncertain. The CDR3 has 15 residues. V lost 3 bases and J 4 bases, leaving 16 bases between the germline ends. Looked up from germline, CDR1 is SGHRS and CDR2 is YFSETQ. The CDR3 coding sequence is TGCGCCAGCAGCTGGAATGGACCGAGATCCACTGAAGCTTTCTTT. It translates to CASSWNGPRSTEAFF.

The chain carries TRBV6-2 or TRBV6-3 and TRBJ2-2; D is unresolved. The CDR3 runs to 13 residues. V was trimmed by 7 bases and J by 6 bases, leaving 12 bases between them. Looked up from germline, CDR1 is MNHEY and CDR2 is SVGEGT. The CDR3 region has the DNA TGTGCCAGCATCGAGCACGGAGCCGGGGAGCTGTTTTTT. Amino acids: CASIEHGAGELFF.

V usage is TRBV24-1 and J usage is TRBJ2-3; weak D call: TRBD2 (6 bases). V was shortened by 4 bases and J by 0 bases, with 13 bases between the two germline ends. This CDR3 contains 16 residues. The germline V gene encodes CDR1 KGHDR and CDR2 SFDVKD. The CDR3 nucleotides read TGTGCCACCAGTGAGGGGGGTTCGCGTAGCACAGATACGCAGTATTTT. It translates to CATSEGGSRSTDTQYF.

This chain's CDR3 is CATLDGLNYGYTF. The DNA of the CDR3 is TGTGCCACCTTGGACGGCCTTAACTATGGCTACACCTTC. The chain couples TRBV3-1 to TRBJ1-2; D uncertain. This CDR3 comprises 13 residues. CDR1 and CDR2 from the germline V gene are LGHDT and YNNKEL (reference sequence). Trimming took 10 bases from V and 1 from J, leaving 13 bases between them.

There are a few counts of this clonotype. V is TRBV6-6 and J is TRBJ2-7; 10 nucleotides agree with TRBD2. Trimming took 2 bases from V and 2 from J; bases not matched to a gene: 0. This CDR3 is built from 14 residues. The V gene's germline CDR1 is MNHNY and CDR2 SVGAGI (reference sequence). CDR3 region: CASSYGLAAYEQYF. Written as DNA, the CDR3 is TGTGCCAGCAGTTACGGACTAGCGGCCTACGAGCAGTACTTC.

The V and J genes are TRBV11-2 and TRBJ1-4; D is unresolved. Germline values: CDR1 SGHAT, CDR2 FQNNGV. Trimming left V 3 bases short and J 5 bases short, with 13 bases between. The CDR3 consists of 15 residues. CDR3 bases: TGTGCCAGCAGCTTTTCAAGAGTACCCAATGAAAAACTGTTTTTT. This sequence encodes CASSFSRVPNEKLFF.

The gene calls are TRBV9 and TRBJ1-6; TRBD1 might be the D (5 bases). Germline V CDR1 and CDR2: SGDLS, YYNGEE. V shed 3 bases and J shed 0 bases, with 16 bases lying between them. The CDR3 is 18 amino acids. Here the CDR3 reads CASSEGSGASSYNSPLHF. CDR3 nucleotides: TGTGCCAGCAGCGAAGGATCCGGGGCCAGCTCCTATAATTCACCCCTCCACTTT.

About this clonotype: A much larger clone sits a single nucleotide away, making a read error possible. The chain combines TRBV6-5 with TRBJ1-1; D call uncertain. Germline V gene sequence: CDR1 MNHEY, CDR2 SVGAGI. The CDR3 is made up of 13 amino acids. CDR3 in amino acids: CASSYYENTESFF. DNA of the CDR3: TGTGCCAGCAGTTACTACGAGAACACTGAATCTTTCTTT.

This chain connects TRBV6-6 to TRBJ2-5, with D possibly matching TRBD1 (5 bases). Deletions cut 2 bases from V and 1 base from J, with 5 bases between. This CDR3 contains 13 residues. From germline, CDR1 is MNHNY and CDR2 SVGAGI (reference sequence). The CDR3 sequence: CASSYTGQETQYF. Written as DNA, the CDR3 is TGTGCCAGCAGTTACACAGGCCAAGAGACCCAGTACTTC.

In the case of this clonotype: Germline is not matched at one junction end, which may reflect a read error. As DNA, the CDR3 is TGTGCCAGTAGGATAGGGTCAGGGACGAACACCGGGGAGCTGTTTTTT. It codes for CASRIGSGTNTGELFF. The V call is TRBV19, the J call TRBJ2-2; TRBD1 might be the D (5 bases). The CDR3 has 16 amino acids. CDR1 and CDR2 from the germline V gene are LNHDA and SQIVND (reference sequence). The full variable domain, rest sourced from reference TRBV19 and TRBJ2-2, is DGGITQSPKYLFRKEGQNVTLSCEQNLNHDAMYWYRQDPGQGLRLIYYSQIVNDFQKGDIAEGYSVSREKKESFPLTVTSAQKNPTAFYLCASRIGSGTNTGELFFGEGSRLTVL.

To note about this clonotype: A much larger clone differs from this one at a single base, so this may be a read error. The rearrangement joins TRBV4-1 to TRBJ2-2; no definite D call. CDR1 and CDR2 (germline): MGHRA, YSYEKL. V was clipped by 2 bases and J by 7 bases, with 11 bases between them. The CDR3 is 14 amino acids. Here the CDR3 reads CASSQSFSVGELFF. DNA of the CDR3: TGCGCCAGCAGCCAAAGTTTTTCCGTCGGGGAGCTGTTTTTT.

The table lists this clonotype with a few counts. The chain is built from TRBV7-8 and TRBJ2-7; TRBD1 is a possible D gene (6 bases). V was clipped by 1 base and J by 0 bases, with 10 bases between them. This CDR3 has 15 residues. The germline gives CDR1 SGHVS, CDR2 FQNEAQ. The DNA for the CDR3 is TGTGCCAGCAGCTTAGTCAGGGGCAGCTCCTACGAGCAGTACTTC. This codes for CASSLVRGSSYEQYF.

This clonotype has just a few counts. The V gene is TRBV20-1, the J gene TRBJ1-1; TRBD1 might be the D (5 bases). CDR1 and CDR2 (germline): DFQATT, SNEGSKA (reference sequence). V was cut by 0 bases and J by 4 bases, with 15 bases left in between. There are 15 residues in the CDR3. The CDR3 bases are TGCAGTGCTAGAGATCAGGGCCGCGGGATCACTGAAGCTTTCTTT. This gives the protein CSARDQGRGITEAFF.